This TCR beta chain was captured by sequencing in a study of T cell repertoires in cytomegalovirus infection. This CDR3 is built from 13 residues. Germline values: CDR1 MNHNS, CDR2 SASEGT. V shed 5 bases and J shed 7 bases, with 12 bases lying between them. TCRdb called the reads again in MiXCR, with one record for every CDR3 protein. The sample lists under 500,000 distinct CDR3 sequences; about 42% were seen once. As regards this clonotype: What it binds is unknown.

Findings and limits, study-wide: What dominated the ex vivo response were HLA-C-restricted CMV-specific TCR beta clonotypes.

This chain connects TRBV6-1 to TRBJ2-1; TRBD2 might be the D (6 bases). The receptor was isolated from a human donor in good health (CMV status not recorded). Some clones in this sample may be carry-over from other donors' samples. Sequencing was performed on cultured PBMCs, taken from culture after CMV antigen stimulation. CDR3 sequence: CASSRNGGNEQFF. CDR3 DNA sequence: TGTGCCAGCAGTAGGAACGGAGGGAATGAGCAGTTCTTC.